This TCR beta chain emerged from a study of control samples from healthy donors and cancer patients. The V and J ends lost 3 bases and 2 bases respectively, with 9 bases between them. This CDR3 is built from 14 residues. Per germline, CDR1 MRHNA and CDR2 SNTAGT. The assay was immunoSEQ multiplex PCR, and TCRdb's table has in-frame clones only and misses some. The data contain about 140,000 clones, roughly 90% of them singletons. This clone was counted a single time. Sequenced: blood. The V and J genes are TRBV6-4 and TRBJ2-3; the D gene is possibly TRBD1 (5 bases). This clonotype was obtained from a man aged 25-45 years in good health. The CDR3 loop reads CASSENGHTDTQYF. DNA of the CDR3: TGTGCCAGCAGTGAAAACGGACACACAGATACGCAGTATTTT.